One and the same sample provided the 2 T cell receptor beta chains below, sequenced in a study of blood T cell repertoires in COVID-19. Measured with immunoSEQ multiplex PCR; TCRdb has only the in-frame clones, and not every one. The sample consists of a few hundred thousand clones, 75% to 90% of them appearing once. Sequencing was performed on peripheral blood. The origin of the receptors is a human donor in a cohort sampled during active COVID-19.

V and J are TRBV7-2 and TRBJ1-5, with D possibly being TRBD1 (5 bases). Germline V gene data show CDR1 as SGHTA and CDR2 as FQGNSA. The germline V and J ends were trimmed by 5 bases and 4 bases, with 12 bases remaining between them. The CDR3 has 14 amino acids. CDR3 protein: CASSDSRGNQPQHF. CDR3 bases: TGTGCCAGCAGCGACAGCCGGGGGAATCAGCCCCAGCATTTT. Full variable domain (missing parts from reference TRBV7-2 and TRBJ1-5): GAGVSQSPSNKVTEKGKDVELRCDPISGHTALYWYRQSLGQGLEFLIYFQGNSAPDKSGLPSDRFSAERTGGSVSTLTIQRTQQEDSAVYLCASSDSRGNQPQHFGDGTRLSIL.

The rearrangement links TRBV6-5 to TRBJ1-5; D not certain. From germline, CDR1 is MNHEY and CDR2 SVGAGI. The V gene lost 6 bases and the J gene lost 6 bases, with 15 bases spanning the gap. There are 14 residues in the CDR3. CDR3: CASSGTALGQPQHF. The CDR3 nucleotides are TGTGCCAGCAGCGGAACCGCTCTAGGTCAGCCCCAGCATTTT.